This T cell receptor (beta chain) is from a study of blood T cell repertoires in COVID-19. Looking at the study overall: Acute and convalescent COVID-19 samples came from the United States, Italy and Spain.

Germline V CDR1 and CDR2: MRHNA, SNTAGT. V was trimmed by 8 bases and J by 13 bases, leaving 27 bases between them. There are 14 residues in the CDR3. Assay: immunoSEQ multiplex PCR; the TCRdb copy retains only in-frame clones and omits some. Of under 200,000 clones in the sample, more than 85% are singletons; the top ten hold roughly 7.3%. Participants came from fewer than 25 US areas, aged about 18 to 100 years. Participant reports of clinical history set cohort assignment. What the recovered Cohort 3 donors had was two negative PCRs, clearance, or symptom resolution. The specimen sequenced was PBMCs or T cells enriched from blood (not recorded which). The chain is built from TRBV6-4 and TRBJ2-7; D is possibly TRBD2 (6 bases). The TCR sequence derives from a woman in her forties or fifties who had recovered from COVID-19. CDR3 nucleotides: TGTGCCAGCCCGCCTCCCCTCGGACTACACAAGCTCTACTTC. Amino acids: CASPPPLGLHKLYF.